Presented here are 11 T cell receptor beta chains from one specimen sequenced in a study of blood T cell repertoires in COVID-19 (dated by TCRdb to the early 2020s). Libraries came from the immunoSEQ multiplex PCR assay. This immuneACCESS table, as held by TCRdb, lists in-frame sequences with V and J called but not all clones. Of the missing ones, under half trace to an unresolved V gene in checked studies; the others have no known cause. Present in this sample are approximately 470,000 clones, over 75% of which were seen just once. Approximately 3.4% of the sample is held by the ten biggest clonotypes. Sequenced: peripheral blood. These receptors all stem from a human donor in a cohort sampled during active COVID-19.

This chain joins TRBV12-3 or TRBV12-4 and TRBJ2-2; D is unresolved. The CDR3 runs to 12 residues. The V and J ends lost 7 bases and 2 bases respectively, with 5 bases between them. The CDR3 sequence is CASTRNTGELFF. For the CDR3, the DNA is TGTGCCAGCACCAGAAACACCGGGGAGCTGTTTTTT.

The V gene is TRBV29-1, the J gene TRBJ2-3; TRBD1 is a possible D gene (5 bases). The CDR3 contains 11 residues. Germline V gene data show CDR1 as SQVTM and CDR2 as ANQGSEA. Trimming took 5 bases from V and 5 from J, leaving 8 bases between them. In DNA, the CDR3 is TGCAGCGTTAGAACAGGAGATACGCAGTATTTT. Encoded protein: CSVRTGDTQYF.

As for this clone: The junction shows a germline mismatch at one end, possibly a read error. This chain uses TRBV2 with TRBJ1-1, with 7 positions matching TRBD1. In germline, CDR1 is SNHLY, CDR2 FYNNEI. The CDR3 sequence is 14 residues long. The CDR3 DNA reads TGTGCCAGCAGAGAAGGGGGCCGGGACACTGAAGCTTTCTTT. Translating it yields CASREGGRDTEAFF.

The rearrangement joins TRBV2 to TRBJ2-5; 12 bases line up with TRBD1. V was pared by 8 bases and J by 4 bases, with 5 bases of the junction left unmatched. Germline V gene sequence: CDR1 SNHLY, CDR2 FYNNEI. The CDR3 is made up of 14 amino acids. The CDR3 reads CASGGTGGRETQYF. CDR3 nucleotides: TGTGCCAGCGGAGGGACAGGGGGCAGAGAGACCCAGTACTTC.

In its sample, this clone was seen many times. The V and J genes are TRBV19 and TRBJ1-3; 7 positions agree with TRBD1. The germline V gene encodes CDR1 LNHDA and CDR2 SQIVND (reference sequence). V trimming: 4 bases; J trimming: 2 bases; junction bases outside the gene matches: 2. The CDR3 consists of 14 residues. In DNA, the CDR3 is TGTGCCAGTAGTACGGGACAGCCTGGAAACACCATATATTTT. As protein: CASSTGQPGNTIYF.

The CDR3 DNA is TGTGCCAGCAGCTTGGAGGGGGTTAGCAATCAGCCCCAGCATTTT. Translated, it gives CASSLEGVSNQPQHF. The V call is TRBV5-6, the J call TRBJ1-5; D is perhaps TRBD1 (6 bases). The V end was cut by 0 bases, the J end by 0 bases, with 7 bases between. CDR1 SGHDT and CDR2 YYEEEE come from the germline V gene. This CDR3 has 15 amino acids. The whole variable domain, filled in from reference TRBV5-6 and TRBJ1-5, reads DAGVTQSPTHLIKTRGQQVTLRCSPKSGHDTVSWYQQALGQGPQFIFQYYEEEERQRGNFPDRFSGHQFPNYSSELNVNALLLGDSALYLCASSLEGVSNQPQHFGDGTRLSIL.

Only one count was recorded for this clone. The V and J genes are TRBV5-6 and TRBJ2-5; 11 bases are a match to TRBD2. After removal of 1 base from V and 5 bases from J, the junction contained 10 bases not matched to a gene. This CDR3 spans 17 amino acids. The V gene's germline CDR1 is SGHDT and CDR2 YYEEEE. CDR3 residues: CASSLRLAGGSAETQYF. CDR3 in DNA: TGTGCCAGCAGCTTGAGGCTAGCGGGAGGAAGTGCGGAGACCCAGTACTTC.

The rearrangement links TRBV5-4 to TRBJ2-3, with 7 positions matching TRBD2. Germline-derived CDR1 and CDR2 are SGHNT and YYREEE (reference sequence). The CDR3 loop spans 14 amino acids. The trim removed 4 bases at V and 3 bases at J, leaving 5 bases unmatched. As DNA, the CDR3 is TGTGCCAGCAGCAGGAGACTAGCAACAGATACGCAGTATTTT. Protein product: CASSRRLATDTQYF. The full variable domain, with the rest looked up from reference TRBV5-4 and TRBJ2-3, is ETGVTQSPTHLIKTRGQQVTLRCSSQSGHNTVSWYQQALGQGPQFIFQYYREEENGRGNFPPRFSGLQFPNYSSELNVNALELDDSALYLCASSRRLATDTQYFGPGTRLTVL.

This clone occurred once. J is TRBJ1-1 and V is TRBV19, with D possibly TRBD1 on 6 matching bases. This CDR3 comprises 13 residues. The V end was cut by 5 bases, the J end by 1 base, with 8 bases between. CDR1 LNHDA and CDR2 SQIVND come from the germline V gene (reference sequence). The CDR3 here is CASSYRANTEAFF. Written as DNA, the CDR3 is TGTGCCAGTAGTTACAGGGCGAACACTGAAGCTTTCTTT.

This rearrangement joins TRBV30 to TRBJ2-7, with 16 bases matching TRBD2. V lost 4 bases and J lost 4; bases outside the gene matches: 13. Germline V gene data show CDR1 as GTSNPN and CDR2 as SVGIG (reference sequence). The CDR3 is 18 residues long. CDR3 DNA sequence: TGTGCCTGGACTGACCCCCCGGGACTAGCGGGAGGGCAGTACGAGCAGTACTTC. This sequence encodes CAWTDPPGLAGGQYEQYF.

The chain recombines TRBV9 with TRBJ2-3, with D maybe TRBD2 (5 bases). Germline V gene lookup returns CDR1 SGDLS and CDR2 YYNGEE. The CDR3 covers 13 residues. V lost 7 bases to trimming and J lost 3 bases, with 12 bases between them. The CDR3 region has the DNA TGTGCCAGCGCTGAGGGTGGGACAGATACGCAGTATTTT. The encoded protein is CASAEGGTDTQYF.